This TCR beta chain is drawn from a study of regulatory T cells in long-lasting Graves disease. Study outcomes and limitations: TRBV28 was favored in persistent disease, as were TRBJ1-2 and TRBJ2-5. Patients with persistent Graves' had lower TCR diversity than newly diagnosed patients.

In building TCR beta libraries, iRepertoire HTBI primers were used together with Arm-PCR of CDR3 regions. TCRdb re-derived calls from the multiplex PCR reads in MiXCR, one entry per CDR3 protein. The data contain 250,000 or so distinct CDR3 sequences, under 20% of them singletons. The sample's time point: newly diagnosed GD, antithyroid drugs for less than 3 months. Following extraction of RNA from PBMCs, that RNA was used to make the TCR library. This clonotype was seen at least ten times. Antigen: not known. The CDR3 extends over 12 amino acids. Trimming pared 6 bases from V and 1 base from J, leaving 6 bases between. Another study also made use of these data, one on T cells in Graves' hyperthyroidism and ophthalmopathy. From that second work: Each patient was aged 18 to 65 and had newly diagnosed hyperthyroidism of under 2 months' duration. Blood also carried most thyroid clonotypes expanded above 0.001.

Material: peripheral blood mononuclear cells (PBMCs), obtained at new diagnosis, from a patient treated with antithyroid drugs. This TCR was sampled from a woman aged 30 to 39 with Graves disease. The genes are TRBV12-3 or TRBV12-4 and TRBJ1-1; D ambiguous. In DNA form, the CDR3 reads TGTGCCAGCAGGAGTCGGAACACTGAAGCTTTCTTT. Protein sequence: CASRSRNTEAFF.